The 13 T cell receptor beta chains in this list originate from one sample, sequenced in a study of blood T cell repertoires in COVID-19. TCRdb keeps only in-frame clones here, not all; method: immunoSEQ multiplex PCR. The sample lists some 170,000 clones, more than 65% occurring once. The sequencing input was PBMCs or T cells enriched from blood (not recorded which). These receptor sequences come from a man aged 45-65 years who had recovered from COVID-19.

The chain uses TRBV5-1 and TRBJ2-7; 8 positions match TRBD1. V lost 4 bases, J lost 1 base, and 4 bases stayed unmatched. The CDR3 is 14 residues long. From germline, CDR1 is SGHRS and CDR2 YFSETQ. CDR3 DNA: TGCGCCAGCAGCGGACAGGGCGGTTCCTACGAGCAGTACTTC. Its translation: CASSGQGGSYEQYF.

This clone was detected a few times. The genes are TRBV11-2 and TRBJ2-2; 7 bases line up with TRBD1. Trimming took 7 bases from V and 2 from J; bases not matched to a gene: 16. The CDR3 contains 18 residues. Looked up from germline, CDR1 is SGHAT and CDR2 is FQNNGV. The DNA for the CDR3 is TGTGCCAGCAACAAAGGGGCCAGGGGGATGCGAAACACCGGGGAGCTGTTTTTT. This translates into CASNKGARGMRNTGELFF.

The chain joins TRBV5-8 to TRBJ1-4; TRBD1 aligns across 9 bases. CDR3 length equals 17 residues. V lost 0 bases to trimming and J lost 8 bases; unmatched junction nucleotides: 11. The germline V gene has CDR1 SGHTS and CDR2 YDEGEE. The CDR3 sequence: CASSLGTGASFGEKLFF. DNA for the CDR3: TGTGCCAGCAGCTTGGGGACAGGGGCATCTTTCGGGGAAAAACTGTTTTTT. The variable domain in full, completed from reference TRBV5-8 and TRBJ1-4, reads EAGVTQSPTHLIKTRGQQATLRCSPISGHTSVYWYQQALGLGLQFLLWYDEGEERNRGNFPPRFSGRQFPNYSSELNVNALELEDSALYLCASSLGTGASFGEKLFFGSGTQLSVL.

The chain uses TRBV5-1 and TRBJ2-7; 8 nucleotides line up with TRBD1. CDR3 length: 15 residues. CDR1 and CDR2 (germline): SGHRS, YFSETQ. The V and J ends lost 0 bases and 7 bases, in that order; junction bases with no gene match: 9. CDR3 protein: CASSLEGQGLREQYF. The CDR3 DNA sequence: TGCGCCAGCAGCTTGGAAGGACAGGGATTAAGGGAGCAGTACTTC.

A few counts support this clone. The chain is built from TRBV20-1 and TRBJ2-7; the match to TRBD1 covers 12 bases. The CDR3 extends over 16 amino acids. Germline V CDR1 and CDR2: DFQATT, SNEGSKA (reference sequence). V shed 3 bases, J shed 4 bases, and the junction held 10 bases outside the gene matches. The DNA of the CDR3 is TGCAGTGCTAGTCCCCCGGTGGGACAGGGGGCGTACGAGCAGTACTTC. It yields the protein CSASPPVGQGAYEQYF.

The rearrangement uses TRBV4-2 and TRBJ2-5, with 9 nucleotides matching TRBD2. The junction had 4 bases not matched to a gene; V was cut back by 4 bases and J by 1 base. The CDR3 is 15 residues long. Germline CDR1 is LGHNA and CDR2 is YNFKEQ. The CDR3 reads CASSRSRGGQETQYF. In nucleotides, the CDR3 is TGTGCCAGCAGCCGTTCGCGGGGGGGCCAAGAGACCCAGTACTTC.

The chain joins TRBV27 to TRBJ2-7; 10 bases fit TRBD1. Germline assignment: CDR1 MNHEY and CDR2 SMNVEV (reference sequence). The CDR3 spans 14 residues. V lost 8 bases, J lost 5 bases, and 9 bases stayed unmatched. CDR3 coding DNA: TGTGCCAGCGGCGAGGACAGGGGGTCTCACGAGCAGTACTTC. Amino acids: CASGEDRGSHEQYF.

The J gene is TRBJ1-1, the V gene TRBV27; 7 bases match TRBD1. The CDR3 covers 14 residues. Germline V gene data show CDR1 as MNHEY and CDR2 as SMNVEV (reference sequence). With 4 bases clipped from V and 4 bases from J, the junction kept 6 bases outside the gene matches. The CDR3 region has the DNA TGTGCCAGCAGTTACCGACAGGGACCCACTGAAGCTTTCTTT. The encoded protein is CASSYRQGPTEAFF.

The rearrangement links TRBV6-5 to TRBJ1-2; maybe TRBD1 (6 bases). This CDR3 has 16 residues. Germline CDR1 is MNHEY and CDR2 is SVGAGI. Trimming pared 2 bases from V and 0 bases from J, leaving 13 bases between. CDR3 nucleotide sequence: TGTGCCAGCAGTTACAGACGTGGACAGACTAACTATGGCTACACCTTC. It codes for CASSYRRGQTNYGYTF.

The chain is built from TRBV27 and TRBJ1-2; 7 bases agree with TRBD1. Trimming at V came to 3 bases and at J to 3 bases, leaving 7 bases not matched to a gene. The CDR3 length is 15 residues. CDR1 MNHEY and CDR2 SMNVEV come from the germline V gene (reference sequence). Here the CDR3 DNA reads TGTGCCAGCAGTTTGAGTGGGGACAGTTACTATGGCTACACCTTC. This translates into CASSLSGDSYYGYTF.

This clone appeared a single time. The chain couples TRBV18 to TRBJ1-1; D gene ambiguous. The CDR3 spans 15 residues. CDR1 is KGHSH and CDR2 is LQKENI in the germline V gene. The V end lost 5 bases, the J end lost 0 bases, and 13 bases lay between the germline ends. The CDR3 coding sequence is TGTGCCAGCTCAGGCGGGATCGGAGTGAACACTGAAGCTTTCTTT. Translation: CASSGGIGVNTEAFF.

The chain couples TRBV18 to TRBJ1-2; 8 bases agree with TRBD1. V shed 1 base, J shed 3 bases, and the junction held 1 base outside the gene matches. Per germline, CDR1 KGHSH and CDR2 LQKENI. CDR3 length: 14 amino acids. CDR3 sequence: CASSPLDRDYGYTF. The DNA for the CDR3 is TGTGCCAGCTCACCACTGGACAGGGACTATGGCTACACCTTC.

The chain recombines TRBV5-6 with TRBJ1-2; a weak D match, TRBD1 (5 bases). CDR3 size: 14 residues. V gave up 0 bases and J gave up 3 bases, with 9 bases separating them. The germline V gene has CDR1 SGHDT and CDR2 YYEEEE. The CDR3 reads CASSLAGQHYGYTF. CDR3 bases: TGTGCCAGCAGCTTGGCAGGGCAGCACTATGGCTACACCTTC.